Shown below are 29 T cell receptor beta chains from a single sample sequenced in a study of T-cell memory formation after mild COVID-19. TCRdb processed the 5' RACE reads anew with MiXCR; each CDR3 protein has one entry. The data hold about 410,000 distinct CDR3 sequences, with 18% observed a single time. The specimen was PBMCs or a T cell subset sorted from them (not recorded which). These receptors were collected from a man aged 18-30 years who had mild COVID-19 (a few samples of this study predate the infection). Cell type and time point are not known.

This clonotype was seen repeatedly, ten times or more. The chain is built from TRBV28 and TRBJ2-5; D gene unclear. Germline V gene sequence: CDR1 MDHEN, CDR2 SYDVKM. The CDR3 spans 13 residues. V dropped 7 bases and J dropped 4 bases, with 13 bases sitting between them. The CDR3 sequence: CASNFQARETQYF. The CDR3 bases are TGTGCCAGCAACTTCCAAGCCCGAGAGACCCAGTACTTC. The full variable domain, with the rest looked up from reference TRBV28 and TRBJ2-5, is DVKVTQSSRYLVKRTGEKVFLECVQDMDHENMFWYRQDPGLGLRLIYFSYDVKMKEKGDIPEGYSVSREKKERFSLILESASTNQTSMYLCASNFQARETQYFGPGTRLLVL.

This chain connects TRBV12-3 or TRBV12-4 to TRBJ1-5, with D unclear. The CDR3 runs to 15 residues. The V gene lost 6 bases and the J gene lost 4 bases, with 16 bases spanning the gap. Written as DNA, the CDR3 is TGTGCCAGCAGGTACAGCCTTTCATCAAATCAGCCCCAGCATTTT. Translated: CASRYSLSSNQPQHF.

This chain joins TRBV2 and TRBJ1-2; D might be TRBD1 (5 bases). The CDR3 consists of 15 residues. V was shortened by 4 bases and J by 5 bases, with 17 bases between the two germline ends. The germline CDR1 and CDR2 sequences are SNHLY and FYNNEI. The CDR3 DNA is TGTGCCAGCAGTGCGGGCTTAAACAGGCCGTATGGCTACACCTTC. The encoded protein is CASSAGLNRPYGYTF.

This clonotype was seen ten or more times. V usage is TRBV6-2 or TRBV6-3 and J usage is TRBJ2-1, with a weak D call TRBD1 (6 bases). The length of the CDR3 is 12 residues. Trimming stripped 5 bases from V and 7 bases from J, with 9 bases between. CDR1 is MNHEY and CDR2 is SVGEGT in the germline V gene. The CDR3 region is CASSHRANEQFF. As DNA, the CDR3 is TGTGCCAGCAGTCACAGGGCTAATGAGCAGTTCTTC.

This chain links TRBV2 with TRBJ1-2, with D hard to call. The CDR3 sequence is 14 residues long. Germline V gives CDR1 SNHLY, CDR2 FYNNEI. V lost 1 base, J lost 3 bases, and 9 bases lay in between. The CDR3 sequence: CASSEVSRDYGYTF. In nucleotides, the CDR3 is TGTGCCAGCAGTGAAGTGTCCCGGGACTATGGCTACACCTTC.

The V and J genes are TRBV5-1 and TRBJ1-1, with D possibly being TRBD1 (6 bases). CDR1 and CDR2 from the germline V gene are SGHRS and YFSETQ. The CDR3 runs to 14 residues. V lost 4 bases and J 11 bases, leaving 21 bases between the germline ends. The CDR3 coding sequence is TGCGCCAGCAGCCCACAAAACCTCAGGGGTTCCGCTTTCTTT. It yields the protein CASSPQNLRGSAFF. The full variable domain, its missing parts supplied by reference TRBV5-1 and TRBJ1-1, is KAGVTQTPRYLIKTRGQQVTLSCSPISGHRSVSWYQQTPGQGLQFLFEYFSETQRNKGNFPGRFSGRQFSNSRSEMNVSTLELGDSALYLCASSPQNLRGSAFFGQGTRLTVV.

This clonotype was seen at least ten times. The chain employs TRBV7-2 and TRBJ2-7; tentative D call: TRBD2 (6 bases). The ends were cut back, 4 bases at V and 8 bases at J, with 12 bases in the middle. Germline V gene data show CDR1 as SGHTA and CDR2 as FQGNSA. The CDR3 runs to 12 residues. The CDR3 loop reads CASSSIAEKQYF. CDR3 sequence (DNA): TGTGCCAGCAGCTCTATAGCGGAAAAGCAGTACTTC.

The gene calls are TRBV7-9 and TRBJ2-7; possibly TRBD1 for D (6 bases). CDR3 length: 13 residues. Germline V gene sequence: CDR1 SEHNR, CDR2 FQNEAQ (reference sequence). V shed 4 bases and J shed 6 bases, with 13 bases lying between them. The CDR3 DNA follows: TGTGCCAGCAGCTCAGGGGTGAGGGCCGAGCAGTACGTC. It specifies CASSSGVRAEQYV.

This sequence joins TRBV6-1 and TRBJ2-3; the match to TRBD2 covers 9 bases. Losses at the gene ends were 7 bases for V and 5 bases for J; bases not matched to a gene: 7. CDR3 length: 14 residues. Germline V CDR1 and CDR2: MNHNS, SASEGT. CDR3 sequence reads: CASKGGGARDTQYF. The CDR3 nucleotides read TGTGCCAGCAAGGGCGGGGGGGCTAGAGATACGCAGTATTTT.

This clonotype was seen a single time. This may stem from a read error, because a much larger clone lies one nucleotide away. The gene calls are TRBV7-2 and TRBJ2-2; tentative D call: TRBD1 (5 bases). V lost 5 bases, J lost 9 bases, and 19 bases lay in between. CDR1 is SGHTA and CDR2 is FQGNSA in the germline V gene. The CDR3 sequence is 15 residues long. The CDR3 DNA follows: TGTGCCAGCAGCATCTGGGCGCTAAGGGGCTGGGAGCTGTTTTTT. Protein sequence: CASSIWALRGWELFF. Full variable domain (remainder filled in from reference TRBV7-2 and TRBJ2-2): GAGVSQSPSNKVTEKGKDVELRCDPISGHTALYWYRQSLGQGLEFLIYFQGNSAPDKSGLPSDRFSAERTGGSVSTLTIQRTQQEDSAVYLCASSIWALRGWELFFGEGSRLTVL.

This clonotype was detected many times. The junction does not match germline at one end; this may be a read error. The chain is built from TRBV5-1 and TRBJ1-1; 9 nucleotides line up with TRBD1. The CDR3 length is 12 residues. Germline V gene data show CDR1 as SGHRS and CDR2 as YFSETQ. CDR3 in amino acids: CASSLGQGEAFF. The CDR3, as DNA: TGTGCCAGCAGCTTGGGACAGGGTGAAGCTTTCTTT.

This clonotype was seen many times. The rearrangement joins TRBV12-3 or TRBV12-4 to TRBJ1-1; D remains ambiguous. The CDR3 is made up of 11 amino acids. Trimming took off 6 bases at V and 4 bases at J, with 6 bases between the two ends. This CDR3 reads CASSPATEAFF. In nucleotides, the CDR3 is TGTGCCAGCAGCCCGGCCACTGAAGCTTTCTTT.

This chain uses TRBV7-8 with TRBJ1-1; D not resolved. The germline V and J ends were trimmed by 4 bases and 6 bases, with 9 bases remaining between them. The CDR3 is 12 residues long. Germline CDR1 SGHVS, CDR2 FQNEAQ. The CDR3 spells CASSSMGPEAFF. CDR3 sequence (DNA): TGTGCCAGCAGCTCGATGGGTCCTGAAGCTTTCTTT.

Comments on this clonotype: A much larger clone is a single base away; this may be a read error. The rearrangement links TRBV7-2 to TRBJ2-3; D uncertain. V lost 6 bases, J lost 1 base, and 11 bases lay in between. The CDR3 consists of 14 residues. CDR1 and CDR2 from the germline V gene are SGHTA and FQGNSA. CDR3 nucleotides: TGTGCCAGCAGGGGAAAGGTGGGCACAGATACGCAGTATTTT. This encodes CASRGKVGTDTQYF. Complete variable domain (other parts from reference TRBV7-2 and TRBJ2-3): GAGVSQSPSNKVTEKGKDVELRCDPISGHTALYWYRQSLGQGLEFLIYFQGNSAPDKSGLPSDRFSAERTGGSVSTLTIQRTQQEDSAVYLCASRGKVGTDTQYFGPGTRLTVL.

The table lists this clonotype with a few counts. This chain connects TRBV4-3 to TRBJ2-5, with D possibly called TRBD1 or TRBD2 (6 bases each). This CDR3 comprises 13 residues. Germline V lookup: CDR1 LGHNA, CDR2 YSLEER. V dropped 2 bases and J dropped 7 bases, with 11 bases sitting between them. CDR3 sequence reads: CASSQIRGGTQYF. CDR3 DNA sequence: TGCGCCAGCAGCCAAATCAGGGGAGGGACCCAGTACTTC.

This clonotype was counted at least ten times. This chain links TRBV15 with TRBJ2-2, with TRBD1 as a possible D gene (5 bases). Trimming pared 0 bases from V and 5 bases from J, leaving 13 bases between. Germline V CDR1 and CDR2: LNHNV, YYDKDF (reference sequence). The CDR3 spans 16 residues. CDR3 sequence: CATSRDGAAGTGELFF. The CDR3 coding sequence is TGTGCCACCAGCAGAGATGGGGCAGCCGGAACCGGGGAGCTGTTTTTT.

This clonotype was recorded a few times. This CDR3 reads CASSTRRAGNQPQHF. For the CDR3, the DNA is TGTGCCAGCAGCACACGACGGGCCGGGAATCAGCCCCAGCATTTT. The V gene is TRBV7-2, the J gene TRBJ1-5; D is undetermined. Germline loops: CDR1 SGHTA, CDR2 FQGNSA. The CDR3 has 15 amino acids. Trimming pared 5 bases from V and 4 bases from J, leaving 15 bases between.

This clonotype has at least ten counts. The chain recombines TRBV20-1 with TRBJ2-3; maybe TRBD1 (5 bases). CDR1 is DFQATT and CDR2 is SNEGSKA in the germline V gene (reference sequence). The CDR3 length is 11 residues. Trimming left V 3 bases short and J 7 bases short, with 8 bases between. The CDR3 nucleotides read TGCAGTGCTAGTGGGGCATATACGCAGTATTTT. It codes for CSASGAYTQYF.

The chain uses TRBV7-9 and TRBJ1-1; no reliable D call. This CDR3 region has 13 residues. V lost 5 bases and J lost 3, with 10 bases in between. CDR1 is SEHNR, CDR2 FQNEAQ, per germline (reference sequence). Written as DNA, the CDR3 is TGTGCCAGCAGCCTAGACACACACACTGAAGCTTTCTTT. As protein: CASSLDTHTEAFF.

Ten or more counts support this clonotype. The chain employs TRBV7-8 and TRBJ2-3; D gene ambiguous. This CDR3 has 14 residues. The germline V gene has CDR1 SGHVS and CDR2 FQNEAQ. The V and J ends lost 1 base and 1 base respectively, with 6 bases between them. The CDR3 DNA sequence: TGTGCCAGCAGCTTAGGCGTAGGCACAGATACGCAGTATTTT. It is translated as CASSLGVGTDTQYF.

This clonotype has more than one count but fewer than ten. V usage is TRBV27 and J usage is TRBJ1-4, with TRBD1 matching over 8 bases. The CDR3 totals 16 residues. The V gene end was trimmed by 5 bases and the J gene end by 1 base; junction bases not matched to a gene: 6. CDR1 is MNHEY and CDR2 is SMNVEV in the germline V gene (reference sequence). The CDR3, as DNA: TGTGCCAGCAGTATTAAGACAGGGGTAACTAATGAAAAACTGTTTTTT. It encodes CASSIKTGVTNEKLFF.

In this sample, this clonotype turned up a few times. The chain has TRBV4-1 and TRBJ2-2, with a weak D call TRBD1 (6 bases). V lost 3 bases, J lost 5 bases, and 16 bases lay in between. The CDR3 extends over 16 amino acids. CDR1 MGHRA and CDR2 YSYEKL come from the germline V gene. This CDR3 is CASSQVAGTNTGELFF. As DNA, the CDR3 is TGCGCCAGCAGCCAGGTAGCCGGGACAAATACCGGGGAGCTGTTTTTT.

The chain combines TRBV5-1 with TRBJ1-4; D is uncertain. V was clipped by 1 base and J by 0 bases, with 7 bases between them. Germline-derived CDR1 and CDR2 are SGHRS and YFSETQ. This CDR3 spans 15 amino acids. CDR3 protein: CASSLPDPTNEKLFF. CDR3 DNA sequence: TGCGCCAGCAGCTTGCCGGATCCAACTAATGAAAAACTGTTTTTT.

Only one count was recorded for this clonotype. This chain uses TRBV3-1 with TRBJ1-2; the D gene is possibly TRBD1 (5 bases). From germline, CDR1 is LGHDT and CDR2 YNNKEL (reference sequence). CDR3 length equals 14 residues. Trimming took 0 bases from V and 6 from J, leaving 11 bases between them. The CDR3 DNA sequence: TGTGCCAGCAGCCAAGAGGGCTCGGGGGATGGCTACACCTTC. This encodes CASSQEGSGDGYTF.

The table lists this clonotype with a few counts. The V and J genes are TRBV24-1 and TRBJ1-2; weak D call: TRBD1 (5 bases). Germline V lookup: CDR1 KGHDR, CDR2 SFDVKD. The CDR3 has 14 residues. The V and J ends lost 0 bases and 7 bases respectively, with 11 bases between them. The CDR3 reads CATSDLQAGGGYTF. In DNA form, the CDR3 reads TGTGCCACCAGTGATTTGCAAGCTGGGGGTGGCTACACCTTC.

This chain joins TRBV7-7 and TRBJ2-7; tentatively, D is TRBD1 or TRBD2 (5 bases each). CDR1 and CDR2 (germline): SSHAT, FNYEAQ (reference sequence). V was cut by 5 bases and J by 4 bases, with 21 bases left in between. The CDR3 has 16 amino acids. CDR3 nucleotide sequence: TGTGCCAGCAGCCCGGTCCTCGGGGCCTTTTGGTACGAGCAGTACTTC. This encodes CASSPVLGAFWYEQYF.

The sample holds a few counts of this clonotype. This sequence joins TRBV2 and TRBJ1-2; the match to TRBD1 covers 7 bases. The germline V gene encodes CDR1 SNHLY and CDR2 FYNNEI. V dropped 6 bases and J dropped 6; count of bases not matched to a gene: 4. The CDR3 length is 12 residues. CDR3: CASRTTGDGYTF. CDR3 in DNA: TGTGCCAGCAGGACCACAGGGGATGGCTACACCTTC.

There are a few counts of this clonotype. The chain recombines TRBV5-1 with TRBJ2-1; no clear D. The CDR3 covers 15 residues. V dropped 2 bases and J dropped 0 bases, with 9 bases sitting between them. Germline-derived CDR1 and CDR2 are SGHRS and YFSETQ. The CDR3 sequence: CASSFDLSSYNEQFF. Here the CDR3 DNA reads TGCGCCAGCAGCTTCGACCTAAGCTCCTACAATGAGCAGTTCTTC.

Only one count was recorded for this clonotype. This chain joins TRBV20-1 and TRBJ2-5, with 9 bases that match TRBD1. This CDR3 is built from 15 residues. With 3 bases clipped from V and 1 base from J, the junction kept 6 bases outside the gene matches. Germline CDR1 and CDR2: DFQATT and SNEGSKA (reference sequence). CDR3 DNA sequence: TGCAGTGCTAGGCCCAGGACAGGGGCCCAAGAGACCCAGTACTTC. It is translated as CSARPRTGAQETQYF.